The 6 T cell receptor beta chains reported below all come from one sample, sequenced in a study of spatial heterogeneity in lung cancer. Whole-study results and caveats: Mutation counts in tumors were tracked by counts of expanded intratumoral alpha and beta TCRs.

Their cognate antigens are unknown. Time point here: sample taken at primary tumor resection. One entry per CDR3 protein, called by TCRdb with MiXCR from the 5' RACE reads. Here the sample spans some 14,000 distinct CDR3 sequences, under 4% being singletons. The specimen was lung tumor tissue, collected at surgery. These TCRs come from a male donor with early-stage non-small cell lung cancer.

This clonotype was recorded many times. The chain recombines TRBV19 with TRBJ1-2; D gene unclear. The V end lost 3 bases, the J end lost 14 bases, and 22 bases lay between the germline ends. CDR3 length: 14 residues. Germline V lookup: CDR1 LNHDA, CDR2 SQIVND (reference sequence). The CDR3 is CASSIQDSPSKRTF. The DNA of the CDR3 is TGTGCCAGTAGTATTCAGGATAGTCCATCCAAGAGAACCTTC.

By share, this clonotype counts as medium-sized (0.01 to 0.1%). This sequence joins TRBV11-2 and TRBJ1-6; the match to TRBD1 covers 7 bases. Germline V CDR1 and CDR2: SGHAT, FQNNGV. V lost 0 bases and J lost 8; bases outside the gene matches: 4. The CDR3 runs to 15 residues. The chain's CDR3 is CASSLEGGRDSPLHF. CDR3 in DNA: TGTGCCAGCAGCTTAGAAGGGGGCAGGGATTCACCCCTCCACTTT.

This clonotype occurred many times. This rearrangement joins TRBV19 to TRBJ2-5, with D possibly TRBD2 on 5 matching bases. The CDR3 runs 13 residues. The V and J ends lost 4 bases and 5 bases respectively, with 11 bases between them. Looked up from germline, CDR1 is LNHDA and CDR2 is SQIVND (reference sequence). The CDR3 loop is CASSNHRGETQYF. As DNA, the CDR3 is TGTGCCAGTAGTAACCACCGGGGTGAGACCCAGTACTTC.

This clonotype was found many times. The chain is built from TRBV7-8 and TRBJ2-7, with D unresolved. The germline V gene has CDR1 SGHVS and CDR2 FQNEAQ. The CDR3 is 13 residues long. V was pared by 7 bases and J by 3 bases, with 13 bases between. The CDR3 sequence: CASNLGPGYEQYV. CDR3 nucleotide sequence: TGTGCCAGCAACCTCGGACCCGGCTACGAGCAGTACGTC.

In its sample, this clonotype was seen many times. V gene TRBV20-1 combines with J gene TRBJ1-2; 9 nucleotides match TRBD1. CDR3 size: 14 residues. Germline V gene sequence: CDR1 DFQATT, CDR2 SNEGSKA (reference sequence). V dropped 2 bases and J dropped 4; count of bases not matched to a gene: 5. The CDR3 here is CSARTGTGSYGYTF. As DNA, the CDR3 is TGCAGTGCTAGAACCGGGACAGGGAGCTATGGCTACACCTTC.

Many counts were recorded for this clonotype. V usage is TRBV2 and J usage is TRBJ2-5; D uncertain. The CDR3 has 13 residues. The V end was cut by 5 bases, the J end by 5 bases, with 12 bases between. Looked up from germline, CDR1 is SNHLY and CDR2 is FYNNEI. CDR3 protein: CASSLSFVETQYF. The DNA of the CDR3 is TGTGCCAGCAGTCTATCTTTCGTTGAGACCCAGTACTTC.